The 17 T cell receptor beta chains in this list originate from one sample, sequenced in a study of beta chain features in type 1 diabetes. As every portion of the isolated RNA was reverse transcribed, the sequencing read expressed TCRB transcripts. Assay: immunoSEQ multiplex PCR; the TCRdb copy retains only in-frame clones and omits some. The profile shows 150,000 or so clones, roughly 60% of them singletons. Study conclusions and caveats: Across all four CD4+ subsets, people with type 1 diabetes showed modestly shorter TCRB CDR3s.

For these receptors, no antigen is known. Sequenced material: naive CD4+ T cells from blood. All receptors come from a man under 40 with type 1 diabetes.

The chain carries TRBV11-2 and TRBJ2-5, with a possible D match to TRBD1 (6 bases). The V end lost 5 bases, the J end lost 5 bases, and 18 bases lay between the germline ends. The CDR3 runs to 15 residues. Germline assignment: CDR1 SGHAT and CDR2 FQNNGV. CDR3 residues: CASSRTLQGMETQYF. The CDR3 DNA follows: TGTGCCAGCAGCCGAACCCTCCAGGGGATGGAGACCCAGTACTTC.

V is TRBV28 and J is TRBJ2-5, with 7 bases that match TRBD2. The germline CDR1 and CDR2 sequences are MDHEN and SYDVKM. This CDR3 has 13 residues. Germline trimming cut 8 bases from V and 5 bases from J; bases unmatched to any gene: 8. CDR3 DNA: TGTGCCAGCGCTGTCAGTAGCGGGGAGACCCAGTACTTC. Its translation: CASAVSSGETQYF. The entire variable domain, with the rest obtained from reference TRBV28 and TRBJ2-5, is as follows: DVKVTQSSRYLVKRTGEKVFLECVQDMDHENMFWYRQDPGLGLRLIYFSYDVKMKEKGDIPEGYSVSREKKERFSLILESASTNQTSMYLCASAVSSGETQYFGPGTRLLVL.

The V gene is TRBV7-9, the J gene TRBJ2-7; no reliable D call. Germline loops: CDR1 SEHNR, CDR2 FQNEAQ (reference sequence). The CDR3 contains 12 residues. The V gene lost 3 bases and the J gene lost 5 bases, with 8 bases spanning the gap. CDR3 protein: CASSFTSNEQYF. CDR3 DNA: TGTGCCAGCAGCTTCACATCCAACGAGCAGTACTTC.

DNA of the CDR3: TGTGCCAGCAGTAACGTTATTGAGACCCAGTACTTC. Its translation: CASSNVIETQYF. The gene calls are TRBV2 and TRBJ2-5; unclear D gene. Germline V gene lookup returns CDR1 SNHLY and CDR2 FYNNEI. V shed 5 bases and J shed 5 bases, with 9 bases lying between them. The CDR3 spans 12 residues.

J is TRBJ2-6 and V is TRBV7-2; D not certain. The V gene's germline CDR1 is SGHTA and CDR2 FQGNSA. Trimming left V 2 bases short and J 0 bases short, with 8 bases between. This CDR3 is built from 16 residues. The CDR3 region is CASSLWSTSGANVLTF. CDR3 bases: TGTGCCAGCAGCTTATGGTCGACCTCTGGGGCCAACGTCCTGACTTTC.

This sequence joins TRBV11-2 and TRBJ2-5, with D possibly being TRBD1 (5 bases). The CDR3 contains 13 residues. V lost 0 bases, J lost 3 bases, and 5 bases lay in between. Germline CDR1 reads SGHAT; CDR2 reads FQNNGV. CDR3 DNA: TGTGCCAGCAGCTTAGACAGGGAAGAGACCCAGTACTTC. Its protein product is CASSLDREETQYF.

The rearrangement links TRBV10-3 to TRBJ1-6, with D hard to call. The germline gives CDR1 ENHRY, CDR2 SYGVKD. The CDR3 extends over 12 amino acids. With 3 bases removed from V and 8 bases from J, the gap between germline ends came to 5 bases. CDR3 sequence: CAISDFDSPLHF. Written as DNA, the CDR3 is TGTGCCATCAGTGACTTCGATTCACCCCTCCACTTT.

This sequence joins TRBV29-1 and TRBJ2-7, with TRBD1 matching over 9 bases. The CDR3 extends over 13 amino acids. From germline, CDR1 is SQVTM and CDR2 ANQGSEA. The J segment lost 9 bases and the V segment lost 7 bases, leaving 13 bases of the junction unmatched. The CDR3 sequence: CSASDRGLVGQYF. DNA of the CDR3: TGCAGCGCCTCAGACAGGGGGTTAGTCGGGCAGTACTTC.

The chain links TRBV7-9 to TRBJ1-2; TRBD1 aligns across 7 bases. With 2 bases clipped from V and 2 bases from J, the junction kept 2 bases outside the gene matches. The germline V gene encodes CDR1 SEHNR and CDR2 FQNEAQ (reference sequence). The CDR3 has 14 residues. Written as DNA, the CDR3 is TGTGCCAGCAGCTTACTGGGACAGAACTATGGCTACACCTTC. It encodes CASSLLGQNYGYTF.

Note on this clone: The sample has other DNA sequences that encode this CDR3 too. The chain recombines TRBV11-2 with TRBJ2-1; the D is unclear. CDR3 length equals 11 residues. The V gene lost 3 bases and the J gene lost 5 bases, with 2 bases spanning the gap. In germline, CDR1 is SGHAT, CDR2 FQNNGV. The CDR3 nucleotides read TGTGCCAGCAGCTTTCACAATGAGCAGTTCTTC. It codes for CASSFHNEQFF.

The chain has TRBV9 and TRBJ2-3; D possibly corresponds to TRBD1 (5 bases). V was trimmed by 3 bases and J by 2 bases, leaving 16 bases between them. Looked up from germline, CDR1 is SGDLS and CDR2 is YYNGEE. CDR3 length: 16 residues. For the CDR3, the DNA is TGTGCCAGCAGCGCCCGGGTGGCAGGGAACACAGATACGCAGTATTTT. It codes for CASSARVAGNTDTQYF. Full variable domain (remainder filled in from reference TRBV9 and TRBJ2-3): DSGVTQTPKHLITATGQRVTLRCSPRSGDLSVYWYQQSLDQGLQFLIQYYNGEERAKGNILERFSAQQFPDLHSELNLSSLELGDSALYFCASSARVAGNTDTQYFGPGTRLTVL.

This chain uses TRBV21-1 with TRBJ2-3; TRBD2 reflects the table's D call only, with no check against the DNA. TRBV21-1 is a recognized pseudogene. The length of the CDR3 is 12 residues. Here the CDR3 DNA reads TGTGCCAGCAGCAAGAGAGGAGATACGCAGTATTTT. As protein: CASSKRGDTQYF.

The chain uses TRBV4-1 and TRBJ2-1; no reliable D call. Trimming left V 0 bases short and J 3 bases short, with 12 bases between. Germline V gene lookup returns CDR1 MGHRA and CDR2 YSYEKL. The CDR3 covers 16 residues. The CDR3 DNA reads TGCGCCAGCAGCCAAGACTCGACGGGCATCTACAATGAGCAGTTCTTC. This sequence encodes CASSQDSTGIYNEQFF.

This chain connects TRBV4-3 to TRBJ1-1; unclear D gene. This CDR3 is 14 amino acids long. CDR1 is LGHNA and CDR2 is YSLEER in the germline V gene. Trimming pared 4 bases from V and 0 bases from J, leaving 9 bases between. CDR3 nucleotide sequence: TGCGCCAGCAGCCTGCAGAATATGAACACTGAAGCTTTCTTT. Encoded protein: CASSLQNMNTEAFF.

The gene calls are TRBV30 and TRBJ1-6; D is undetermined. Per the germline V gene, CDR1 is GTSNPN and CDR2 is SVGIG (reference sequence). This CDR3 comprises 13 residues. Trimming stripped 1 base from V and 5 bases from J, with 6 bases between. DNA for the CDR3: TGTGCCTGGAGTGGGCAGGATAATTCACCCCTCCACTTT. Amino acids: CAWSGQDNSPLHF.

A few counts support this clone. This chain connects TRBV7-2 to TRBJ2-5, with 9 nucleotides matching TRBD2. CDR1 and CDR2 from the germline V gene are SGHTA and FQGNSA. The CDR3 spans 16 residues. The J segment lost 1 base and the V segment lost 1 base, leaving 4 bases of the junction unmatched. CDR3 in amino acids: CASSLEPAGGQETQYF. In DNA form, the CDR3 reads TGTGCCAGCAGCTTAGAGCCAGCGGGGGGCCAAGAGACCCAGTACTTC.

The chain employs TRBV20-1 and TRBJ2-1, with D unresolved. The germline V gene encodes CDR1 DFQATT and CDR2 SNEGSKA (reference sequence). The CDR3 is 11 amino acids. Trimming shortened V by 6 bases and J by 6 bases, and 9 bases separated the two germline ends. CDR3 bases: TGCAGTGCGAACGCGCCCAATGAGCAGTTCTTC. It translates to CSANAPNEQFF.